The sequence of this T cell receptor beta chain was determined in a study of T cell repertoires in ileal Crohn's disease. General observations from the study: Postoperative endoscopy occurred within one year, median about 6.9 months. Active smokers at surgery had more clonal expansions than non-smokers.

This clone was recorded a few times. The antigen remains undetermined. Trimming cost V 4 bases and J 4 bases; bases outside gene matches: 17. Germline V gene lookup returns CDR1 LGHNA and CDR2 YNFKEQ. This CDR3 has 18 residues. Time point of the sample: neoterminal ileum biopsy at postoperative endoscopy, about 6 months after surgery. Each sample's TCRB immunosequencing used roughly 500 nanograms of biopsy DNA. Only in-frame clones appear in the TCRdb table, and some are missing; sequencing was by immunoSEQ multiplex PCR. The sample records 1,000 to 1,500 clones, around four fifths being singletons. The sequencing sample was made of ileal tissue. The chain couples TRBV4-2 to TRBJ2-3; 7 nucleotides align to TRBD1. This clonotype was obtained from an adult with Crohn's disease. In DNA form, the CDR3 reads TGTGCCAGCAGCCTCTTACTCGCCCAAGGGGGCCTGGCAGATACGCAGTATTTT. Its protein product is CASSLLLAQGGLADTQYF.